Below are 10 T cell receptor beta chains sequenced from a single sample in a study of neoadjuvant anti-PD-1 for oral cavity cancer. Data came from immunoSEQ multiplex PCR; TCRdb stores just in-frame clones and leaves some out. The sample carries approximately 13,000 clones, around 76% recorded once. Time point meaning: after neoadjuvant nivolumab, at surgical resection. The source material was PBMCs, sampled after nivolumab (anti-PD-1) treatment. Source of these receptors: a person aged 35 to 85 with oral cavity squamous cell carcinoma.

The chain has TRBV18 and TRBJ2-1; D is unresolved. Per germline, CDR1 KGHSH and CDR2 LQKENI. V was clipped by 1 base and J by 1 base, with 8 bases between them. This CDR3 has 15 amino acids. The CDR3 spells CASSPLTGSYNEQFF. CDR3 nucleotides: TGTGCCAGCTCACCACTGACTGGATCCTACAATGAGCAGTTCTTC.

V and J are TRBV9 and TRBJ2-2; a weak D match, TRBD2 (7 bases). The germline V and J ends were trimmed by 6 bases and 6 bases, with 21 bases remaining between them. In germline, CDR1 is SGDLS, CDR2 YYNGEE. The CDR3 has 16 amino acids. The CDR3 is CASTPSGGGAPGELFF. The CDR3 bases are TGTGCCAGCACTCCTTCCGGAGGGGGGGCCCCCGGGGAGCTGTTTTTT. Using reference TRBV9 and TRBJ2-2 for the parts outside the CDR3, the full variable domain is DSGVTQTPKHLITATGQRVTLRCSPRSGDLSVYWYQQSLDQGLQFLIQYYNGEERAKGNILERFSAQQFPDLHSELNLSSLELGDSALYFCASTPSGGGAPGELFFGEGSRLTVL.

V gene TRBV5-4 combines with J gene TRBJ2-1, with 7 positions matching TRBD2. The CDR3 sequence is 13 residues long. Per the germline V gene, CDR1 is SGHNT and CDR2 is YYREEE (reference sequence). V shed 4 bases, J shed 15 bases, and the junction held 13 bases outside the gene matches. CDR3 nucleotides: TGTGCCAGCAGCCCCTCCTCCGCGGGAGCCGCGTTCTTC. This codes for CASSPSSAGAAFF.

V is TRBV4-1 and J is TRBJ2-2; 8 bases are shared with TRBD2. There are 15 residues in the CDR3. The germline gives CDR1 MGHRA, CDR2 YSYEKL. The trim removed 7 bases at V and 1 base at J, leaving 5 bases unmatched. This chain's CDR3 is CASTRLAGNTGELFF. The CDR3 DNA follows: TGCGCCAGCACACGGCTAGCGGGGAACACCGGGGAGCTGTTTTTT.

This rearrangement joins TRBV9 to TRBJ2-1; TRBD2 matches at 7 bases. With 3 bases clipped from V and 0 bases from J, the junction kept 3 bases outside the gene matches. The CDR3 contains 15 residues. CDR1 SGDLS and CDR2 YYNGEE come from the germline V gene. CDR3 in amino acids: CASSGSGTSYNEQFF. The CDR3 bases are TGTGCCAGCAGCGGAAGCGGGACCTCCTACAATGAGCAGTTCTTC.

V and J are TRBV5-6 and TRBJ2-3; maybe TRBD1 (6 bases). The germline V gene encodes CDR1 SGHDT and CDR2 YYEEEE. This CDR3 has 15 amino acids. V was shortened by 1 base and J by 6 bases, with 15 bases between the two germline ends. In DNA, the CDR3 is TGTGCCAGCAGCTTGTTTAGGGGGATCTCCGATACGCAGTATTTT. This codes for CASSLFRGISDTQYF.

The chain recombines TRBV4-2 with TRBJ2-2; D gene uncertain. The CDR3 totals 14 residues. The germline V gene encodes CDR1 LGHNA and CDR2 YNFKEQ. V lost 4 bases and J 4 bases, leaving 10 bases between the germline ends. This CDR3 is CASSPGPGTGELFF. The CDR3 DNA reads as TGTGCCAGCAGCCCCGGACCAGGCACCGGGGAGCTGTTTTTT.

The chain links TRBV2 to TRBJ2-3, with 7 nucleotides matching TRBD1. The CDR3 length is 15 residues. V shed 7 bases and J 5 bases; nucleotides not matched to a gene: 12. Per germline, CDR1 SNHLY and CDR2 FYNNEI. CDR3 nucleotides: TGTGCCAGCAAGTTTCAAACAGGGGATAGAGATACGCAGTATTTT. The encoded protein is CASKFQTGDRDTQYF.

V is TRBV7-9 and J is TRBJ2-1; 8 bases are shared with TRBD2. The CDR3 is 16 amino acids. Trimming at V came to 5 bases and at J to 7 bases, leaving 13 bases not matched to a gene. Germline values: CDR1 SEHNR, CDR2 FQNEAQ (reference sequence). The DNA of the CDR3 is TGTGCCAGCAGCCCATACGAGGCGGGAGGACTTAATGAGCAGTTCTTC. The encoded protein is CASSPYEAGGLNEQFF.

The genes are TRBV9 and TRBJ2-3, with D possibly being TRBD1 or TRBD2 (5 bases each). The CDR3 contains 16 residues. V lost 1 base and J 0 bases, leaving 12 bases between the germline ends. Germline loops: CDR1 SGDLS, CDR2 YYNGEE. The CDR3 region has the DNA TGTGCCAGCAGCGTACTGGGGGATCCTAGCACAGATACGCAGTATTTT. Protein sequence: CASSVLGDPSTDTQYF.